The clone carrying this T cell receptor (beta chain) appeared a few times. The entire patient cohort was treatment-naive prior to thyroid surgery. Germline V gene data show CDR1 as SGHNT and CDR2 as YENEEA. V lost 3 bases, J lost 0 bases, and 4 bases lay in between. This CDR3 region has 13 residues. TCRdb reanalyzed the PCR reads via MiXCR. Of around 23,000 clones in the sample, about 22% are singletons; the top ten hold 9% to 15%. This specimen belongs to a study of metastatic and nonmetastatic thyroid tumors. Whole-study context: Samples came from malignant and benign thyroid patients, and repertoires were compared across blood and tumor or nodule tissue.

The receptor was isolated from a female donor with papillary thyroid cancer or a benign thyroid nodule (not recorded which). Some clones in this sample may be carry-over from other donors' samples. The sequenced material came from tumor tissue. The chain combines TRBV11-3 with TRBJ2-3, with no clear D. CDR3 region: CASSLRSTDTQYF. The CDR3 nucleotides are TGTGCCAGCAGCTTGCGAAGCACAGATACGCAGTATTTT.